The next 18 T cell receptor beta chains were all read from a single sample in a study of T cells after posttransplantation cyclophosphamide. TCRdb's table, derived via immunoSEQ multiplex PCR, lists solely in-frame clones and lacks some. The table has 28,000 or so clones, roughly 89% seen once. Sequenced: PBMCs. The receptors shown here come from a man aged 50-60 years.

V gene TRBV7-8 combines with J gene TRBJ1-1; D call uncertain. Germline V lookup: CDR1 SGHVS, CDR2 FQNEAQ. This CDR3 spans 15 amino acids. Trimming took 1 base from V and 4 from J, leaving 13 bases between them. The CDR3: CASSLDLAGPTEAFF. In DNA, the CDR3 is TGTGCCAGCAGCTTAGATCTAGCGGGTCCCACTGAAGCTTTCTTT. The whole variable domain, filled in from reference TRBV7-8 and TRBJ1-1, reads GAGVSQSPRYKVAKRGQDVALRCDPISGHVSLFWYQQALGQGPEFLTYFQNEAQLDKSGLPSDRFFAERPEGSVSTLKIQRTQQEDSAVYLCASSLDLAGPTEAFFGQGTRLTVV.

The chain has TRBV30 and TRBJ2-5; possibly TRBD1 for D (6 bases). V shed 3 bases and J shed 2 bases, with 13 bases lying between them. CDR3 length: 14 amino acids. In germline, CDR1 is GTSNPN, CDR2 SVGIG (reference sequence). In DNA form, the CDR3 reads TGTGCCTGGAGGAAAACAGGGAATCAAGAGACCCAGTACTTC. It codes for CAWRKTGNQETQYF.

The chain employs TRBV10-3 and TRBJ2-5; TRBD1 agrees at 9 bases. The J call may not be correct, given that the DNA end is closer to TRBJ2-7. The length of the CDR3 is 14 residues. Germline V lookup: CDR1 ENHRY, CDR2 SYGVKD. The chain's CDR3 is CAITGDRARYEQYF. Written as DNA, the CDR3 is TGTGCCATCACCGGGGACAGGGCCCGCTACGAGCAGTACTTC.

The V call is TRBV6-5, the J call TRBJ1-1, with D maybe TRBD1 (6 bases). V was clipped by 4 bases and J by 5 bases, with 17 bases between them. The CDR3 has 15 residues. The germline gives CDR1 MNHEY, CDR2 SVGAGI. The CDR3 nucleotides read TGTGCCAGCAGTTTCACCGCCCAGGGGCTTACTGAAGCTTTCTTT. Translated: CASSFTAQGLTEAFF.

V usage is TRBV29-1 and J usage is TRBJ1-1; the D is unclear. CDR3 length: 11 amino acids. Germline values: CDR1 SQVTM, CDR2 ANQGSEA. V dropped 6 bases and J dropped 3 bases, with 8 bases sitting between them. CDR3 sequence reads: CSVNYHTEAFF. DNA of the CDR3: TGCAGCGTGAACTACCACACTGAAGCTTTCTTT.

The chain joins TRBV19 to TRBJ1-5, with 9 positions matching TRBD1. The germline V gene encodes CDR1 LNHDA and CDR2 SQIVND (reference sequence). The CDR3 sequence is 16 residues long. V shed 4 bases, J shed 5 bases, and the junction held 9 bases outside the gene matches. CDR3 region: CASSTPDRGRDQPQHF. The CDR3 nucleotides are TGTGCCAGTAGTACCCCAGACAGGGGGAGGGATCAGCCCCAGCATTTT.

This clone was counted between two and nine times. The chain carries TRBV7-3 and TRBJ2-1; 7 bases fit TRBD1. CDR1 is SGHTA and CDR2 is FQGTGA in the germline V gene. The J segment lost 6 bases and the V segment lost 5 bases, leaving 4 bases of the junction unmatched. This CDR3 has 13 residues. The CDR3 sequence: CASSNNRGNEQFF. In DNA, the CDR3 is TGTGCCAGCAGCAATAACAGGGGCAATGAGCAGTTCTTC. The whole variable domain, filled in from reference TRBV7-3 and TRBJ2-1, reads GAGVSQTPSNKVTEKGKYVELRCDPISGHTALYWYRQSLGQGPEFLIYFQGTGAADDSGLPNDRFFAVRPEGSVSTLKIQRTERGDSAVYLCASSNNRGNEQFFGPGTRLTVL.

This rearrangement joins TRBV29-1 to TRBJ1-1; 7 positions match TRBD1. Germline-derived CDR1 and CDR2 are SQVTM and ANQGSEA. The V segment lost 3 bases and the J segment 4 bases; nucleotides outside the gene matches: 5. This CDR3 region has 13 residues. The CDR3, as DNA: TGCAGCGTTGATTTGACAGGGACCACTGAAGCTTTCTTT. Translated: CSVDLTGTTEAFF.

J is TRBJ1-2 and V is TRBV30; 8 bases align to TRBD1. Germline assignment: CDR1 GTSNPN and CDR2 SVGIG (reference sequence). Trimming cost V 8 bases and J 2 bases; bases outside gene matches: 1. This CDR3 region has 11 residues. CDR3 residues: CARQGNYGYTF. Written as DNA, the CDR3 is TGTGCCAGACAGGGGAACTATGGCTACACCTTC.

In this sample, this clone is medium-sized. V and J are TRBV7-3 and TRBJ2-7; D perhaps matches TRBD2 (5 bases). The CDR3 is made up of 12 amino acids. The V gene lost 11 bases and the J gene lost 3 bases, with 14 bases spanning the gap. Germline V gene data show CDR1 as SGHTA and CDR2 as FQGTGA. This CDR3 is CAFVGEDYEQYF. The CDR3 DNA reads as TGTGCCTTCGTCGGGGAAGACTACGAGCAGTACTTC. Full variable domain (outside the CDR3, taken from reference TRBV7-3 and TRBJ2-7): GAGVSQTPSNKVTEKGKYVELRCDPISGHTALYWYRQSLGQGPEFLIYFQGTGAADDSGLPNDRFFAVRPEGSVSTLKIQRTERGDSAVYLCAFVGEDYEQYFGPGTRLTVT.

This clone appeared a few times. The chain combines TRBV19 with TRBJ1-2, with TRBD1 identical over 8 bases. The J segment lost 4 bases and the V segment lost 5 bases, leaving 15 bases of the junction unmatched. Germline assignment: CDR1 LNHDA and CDR2 SQIVND (reference sequence). CDR3 length equals 17 residues. The CDR3 DNA sequence: TGTGCCAGTAGTGTGGGGAAGGTGACAGGGGCGCGCTATGGCTACACCTTC. Residues: CASSVGKVTGARYGYTF.

This clone was seen just once. This chain's CDR3 is CATTGNNQPQHF. The DNA for the CDR3 is TGTGCCACCACCGGGAACAATCAGCCCCAGCATTTT. The V and J genes are TRBV6-1 and TRBJ1-5; D unclear. The CDR3 has 12 residues. Germline CDR1 is MNHNS and CDR2 is SASEGT. The V end was cut by 10 bases, the J end by 3 bases, with 10 bases between.

The J gene is TRBJ2-3, the V gene TRBV9; TRBD1 is a possible D gene (6 bases). Germline CDR1 SGDLS, CDR2 YYNGEE. V was shortened by 7 bases and J by 3 bases, with 18 bases between the two germline ends. This CDR3 spans 15 amino acids. CDR3 sequence reads: CASGSGLRGTDTQYF. CDR3 nucleotides: TGTGCCAGCGGGTCGGGCCTAAGGGGGACAGATACGCAGTATTTT.

Concerning this clone: This specimen includes other DNA sequences encoding the same CDR3. The J gene is TRBJ1-4, the V gene TRBV6-1; 7 nucleotides agree with TRBD1. The trim removed 5 bases at V and 7 bases at J, leaving 7 bases unmatched. The V gene's germline CDR1 is MNHNS and CDR2 SASEGT. The CDR3 spans 14 residues. The CDR3 here is CASSPQGESEKLFF. In DNA, the CDR3 is TGTGCCAGCAGTCCCCAGGGGGAGAGTGAAAAACTGTTTTTT.

The chain recombines TRBV29-1 with TRBJ1-5; 9 nucleotides align to TRBD1. The CDR3 loop spans 14 amino acids. Losses at the gene ends were 4 bases for V and 6 bases for J; bases not matched to a gene: 7. From germline, CDR1 is SQVTM and CDR2 ANQGSEA. The CDR3: CSVVTGTGTQPQHF. The DNA of the CDR3 is TGCAGCGTTGTTACCGGGACAGGGACTCAGCCCCAGCATTTT.

The chain combines TRBV7-2 with TRBJ2-1; TRBD1 might be the D (6 bases). With 5 bases removed from V and 0 bases from J, the gap between germline ends came to 11 bases. From germline, CDR1 is SGHTA and CDR2 FQGNSA. CDR3 size: 15 residues. CDR3 residues: CASSITGSSYNEQFF. DNA of the CDR3: TGTGCCAGCAGCATTACAGGGTCCTCCTACAATGAGCAGTTCTTC.

The CDR3 loop is CASRRGAYGYTF. The CDR3 bases are TGTGCCAGTAGACGGGGGGCGTATGGCTACACCTTC. The chain is built from TRBV19 and TRBJ1-2; a possible D gene is TRBD1 (6 bases). Germline CDR1 reads LNHDA; CDR2 reads SQIVND (reference sequence). Trimming pared 6 bases from V and 5 bases from J, leaving 10 bases between. The length of the CDR3 is 12 residues.

The chain uses TRBV28 and TRBJ1-5, with D hard to call. CDR1 and CDR2 from the germline V gene are MDHEN and SYDVKM. The CDR3 is 16 residues long. Trimming shortened V by 0 bases and J by 1 base, and 10 bases separated the two germline ends. The CDR3 DNA follows: TGTGCCAGCAGTTTATGGAGAGGCGGCAGCAATCAGCCCCAGCATTTT. As protein: CASSLWRGGSNQPQHF.